The subject of this entry is one TCR beta chain. V was cut by 1 base and J by 6 bases, with 11 bases left in between. CDR1 is SGHRS, CDR2 YFSETQ, per germline. This CDR3 contains 14 residues. Profiling relied on immunoSEQ multiplex PCR, and the TCRdb table lists in-frame clones only, not all of them. This sample has around 85,000 clones, with approximately 87% found just once. The sample comes from a study of T cell responses to AZD1222 COVID-19 vaccine. The sequencing used peripheral blood, collected 28 days after the second AZD1222 dose. This receptor was taken from an adult who received the AZD1222 COVID-19 vaccine. The V call is TRBV5-1, the J call TRBJ2-1; D is unresolved. The DNA of the CDR3 is TGCGCCAGCAGCTTGAGCAGGCTGGCCAATGAGCAGTTCTTC. This translates into CASSLSRLANEQFF.